The entry below describes one T cell receptor (beta chain). The sample belongs to a study of blood T cell repertoires in COVID-19. Study-wide context: COVID-19 samples from acute and convalescent phases originated in the United States, Italy and Spain. The cDNA or gDNA used as material had been derived from T cells, B-cell-depleted T cells, or PBMCs.

CDR1 and CDR2 (germline): SGHTA, FQGNSA. The CDR3 covers 14 residues. Trimming cost V 5 bases and J 1 base, with 11 bases left between them. As handled by the study authors: Reference gene primers were amplified, and this amplification served to estimate nucleated cell counts. Libraries were prepared by immunoSEQ multiplex PCR; TCRdb keeps only in-frame clonotypes and omits some of them. From that table come the V and J calls and clone size; the DNA was used to work out D and trimming. In the table there are more than 200,000 clones, approximately 86% of which are singletons. The rearrangement joins TRBV7-2 to TRBJ1-1, with D perhaps matching TRBD1 (5 bases). This clonotype was obtained from a young man with active or convalescent COVID-19. Input material: peripheral blood. Written as DNA, the CDR3 is TGTGCCAGCAGCCCAGGGCCTTGGAACACTGAAGCTTTCTTT. The encoded protein is CASSPGPWNTEAFF.